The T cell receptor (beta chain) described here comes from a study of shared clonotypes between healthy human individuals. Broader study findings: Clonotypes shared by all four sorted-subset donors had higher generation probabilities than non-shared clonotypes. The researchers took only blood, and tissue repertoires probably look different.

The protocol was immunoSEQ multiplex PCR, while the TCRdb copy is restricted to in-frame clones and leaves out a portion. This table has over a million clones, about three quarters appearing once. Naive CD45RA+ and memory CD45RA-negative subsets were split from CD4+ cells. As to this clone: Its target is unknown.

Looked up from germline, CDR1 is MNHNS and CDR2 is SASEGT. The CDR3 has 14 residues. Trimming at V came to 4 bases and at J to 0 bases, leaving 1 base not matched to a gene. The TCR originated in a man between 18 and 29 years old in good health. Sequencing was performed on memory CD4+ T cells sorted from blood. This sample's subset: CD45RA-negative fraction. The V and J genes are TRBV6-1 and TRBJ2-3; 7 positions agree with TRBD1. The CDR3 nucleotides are TGTGCCAGCAGTGGCAGGGGGAGCACAGATACGCAGTATTTT. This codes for CASSGRGSTDTQYF.